Sequencing of this TCR beta chain was carried out in a study of blood T cell repertoires in COVID-19. In the study overall: Samples came from the United States, Italy and Spain, spanning acute and convalescent COVID-19.

In the original processing: Reference gene primer amplification yielded estimated nucleated cell counts. Only in-frame clones appear in the TCRdb table, and some are missing; sequencing was by immunoSEQ multiplex PCR. V, J and clone size were drawn from that table, and D and trimming were deduced from the DNA. The repertoire holds approximately 180,000 clones, with 75% to 95% as singletons. The V end lost 4 bases, the J end lost 2 bases, and 9 bases lay between the germline ends. Germline-derived CDR1 and CDR2 are SQVTM and ANQGSEA. The CDR3 sequence is 13 residues long. Sequencing was performed on peripheral blood. The sequence was obtained from a man aged 45-65 years with acute or convalescent COVID-19. The chain links TRBV29-1 to TRBJ2-1; a weak D match, TRBD2 (6 bases). The CDR3 DNA is TGCAGCGTTGGACTAGACCCCTACAATGAGCAGTTCTTC. Translating it yields CSVGLDPYNEQFF.